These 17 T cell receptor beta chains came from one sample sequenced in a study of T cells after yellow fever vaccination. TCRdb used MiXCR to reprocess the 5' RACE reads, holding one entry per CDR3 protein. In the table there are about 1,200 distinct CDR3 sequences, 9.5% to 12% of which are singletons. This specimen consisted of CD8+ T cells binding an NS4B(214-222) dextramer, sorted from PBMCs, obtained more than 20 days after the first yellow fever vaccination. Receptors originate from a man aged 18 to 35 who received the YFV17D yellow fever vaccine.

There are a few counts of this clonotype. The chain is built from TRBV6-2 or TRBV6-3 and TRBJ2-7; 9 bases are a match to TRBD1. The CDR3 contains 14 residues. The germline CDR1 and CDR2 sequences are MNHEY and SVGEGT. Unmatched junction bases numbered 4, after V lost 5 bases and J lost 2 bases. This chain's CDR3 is CASSTGGTAYEQYF. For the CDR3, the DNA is TGTGCCAGCAGTACAGGGGGCACAGCCTACGAGCAGTACTTC.

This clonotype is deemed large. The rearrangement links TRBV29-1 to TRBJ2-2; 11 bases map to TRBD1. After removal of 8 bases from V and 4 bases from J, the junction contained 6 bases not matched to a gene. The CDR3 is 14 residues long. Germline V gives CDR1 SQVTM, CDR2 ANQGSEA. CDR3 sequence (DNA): TGCAGCATATCGGACAGGGGGCTCACCGGGGAGCTGTTTTTT. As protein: CSISDRGLTGELFF.

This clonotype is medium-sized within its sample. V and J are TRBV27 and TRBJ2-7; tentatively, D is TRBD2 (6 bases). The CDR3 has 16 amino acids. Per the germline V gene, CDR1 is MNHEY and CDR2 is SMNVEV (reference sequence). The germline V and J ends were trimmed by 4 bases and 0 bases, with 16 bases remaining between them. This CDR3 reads CASSSSPGGSSYEQYF. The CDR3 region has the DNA TGTGCCAGCAGTTCCTCCCCCGGGGGTAGCTCCTACGAGCAGTACTTC.

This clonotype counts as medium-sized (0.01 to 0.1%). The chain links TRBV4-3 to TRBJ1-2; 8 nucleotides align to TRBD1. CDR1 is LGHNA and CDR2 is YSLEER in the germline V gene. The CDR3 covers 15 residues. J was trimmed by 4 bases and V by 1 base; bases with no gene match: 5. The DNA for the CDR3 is TGCGCCAGCAGCCAAGTAACAGGGGGAAGCTATGGCTACACCTTC. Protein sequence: CASSQVTGGSYGYTF.

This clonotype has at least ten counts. CDR3 protein: CASSPGPANYGYTF. The CDR3, as DNA: TGTGCCAGCAGCCCCGGACCCGCTAACTATGGCTACACCTTC. This chain joins TRBV3-1 and TRBJ1-2; D gene ambiguous. Trimming shortened V by 4 bases and J by 0 bases, and 9 bases separated the two germline ends. This CDR3 region has 14 residues. Per the germline V gene, CDR1 is LGHDT and CDR2 is YNNKEL (reference sequence).

CDR3 sequence (DNA): TGTGCCATCAGCCTCGGGGGCACCGGGGAGCTGTTTTTT. This encodes CAISLGGTGELFF. This chain uses TRBV21-1 with TRBJ2-2; the table's D gene call, TRBD1, was not cross checked with the DNA. TRBV21-1 is noted as a pseudogene. The length of the CDR3 is 13 residues.

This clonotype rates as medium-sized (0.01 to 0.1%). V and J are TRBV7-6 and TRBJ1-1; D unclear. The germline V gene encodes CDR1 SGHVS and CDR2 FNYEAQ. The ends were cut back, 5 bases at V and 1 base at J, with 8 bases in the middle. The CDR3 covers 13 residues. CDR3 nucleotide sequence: TGTGCCAGCAGCAACCGGGGGAACACTGAAGCTTTCTTT. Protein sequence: CASSNRGNTEAFF.

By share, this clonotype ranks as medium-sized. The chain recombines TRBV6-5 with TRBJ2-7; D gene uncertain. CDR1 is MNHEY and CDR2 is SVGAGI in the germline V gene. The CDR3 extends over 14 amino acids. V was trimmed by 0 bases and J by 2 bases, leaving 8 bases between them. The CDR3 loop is CASSYSNTAYEQYF. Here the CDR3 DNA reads TGTGCCAGCAGTTACTCGAACACAGCCTACGAGCAGTACTTC.

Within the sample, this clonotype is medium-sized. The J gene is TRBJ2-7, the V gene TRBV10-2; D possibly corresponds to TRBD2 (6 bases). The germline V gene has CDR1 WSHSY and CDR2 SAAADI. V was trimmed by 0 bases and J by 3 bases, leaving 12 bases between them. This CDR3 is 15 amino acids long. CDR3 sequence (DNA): TGCGCCAGCAGTGAGTCGGGTGCGGGGAGCTACGAGCAGTACTTC. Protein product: CASSESGAGSYEQYF.

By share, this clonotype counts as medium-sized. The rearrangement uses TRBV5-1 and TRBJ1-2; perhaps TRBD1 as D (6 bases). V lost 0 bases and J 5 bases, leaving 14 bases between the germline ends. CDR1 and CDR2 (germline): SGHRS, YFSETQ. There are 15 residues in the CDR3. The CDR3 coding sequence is TGCGCCAGCAGCTTGGCCGCAGGGGATGCGTATGGCTACACCTTC. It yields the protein CASSLAAGDAYGYTF.

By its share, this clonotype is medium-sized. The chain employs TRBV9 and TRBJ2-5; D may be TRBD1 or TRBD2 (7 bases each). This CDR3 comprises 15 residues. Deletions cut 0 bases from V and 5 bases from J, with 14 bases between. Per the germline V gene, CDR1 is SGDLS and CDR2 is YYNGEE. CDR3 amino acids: CASSVEGRGPETQYF. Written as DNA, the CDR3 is TGTGCCAGCAGCGTAGAGGGGAGGGGGCCTGAGACCCAGTACTTC.

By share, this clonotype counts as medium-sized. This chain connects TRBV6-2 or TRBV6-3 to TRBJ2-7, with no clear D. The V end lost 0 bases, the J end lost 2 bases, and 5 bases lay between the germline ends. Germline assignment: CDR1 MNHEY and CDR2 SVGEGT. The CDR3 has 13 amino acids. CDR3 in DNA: TGTGCCAGCAGTTACTCGACCGCCTACGAGCAGTACTTC. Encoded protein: CASSYSTAYEQYF.

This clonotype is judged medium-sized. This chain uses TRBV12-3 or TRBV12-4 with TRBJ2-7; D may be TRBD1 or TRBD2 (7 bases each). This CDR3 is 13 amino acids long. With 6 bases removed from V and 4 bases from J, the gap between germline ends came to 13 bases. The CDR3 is CASSRQGGYEQYF. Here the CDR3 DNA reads TGTGCCAGCAGCCGACAGGGAGGGTACGAGCAGTACTTC.

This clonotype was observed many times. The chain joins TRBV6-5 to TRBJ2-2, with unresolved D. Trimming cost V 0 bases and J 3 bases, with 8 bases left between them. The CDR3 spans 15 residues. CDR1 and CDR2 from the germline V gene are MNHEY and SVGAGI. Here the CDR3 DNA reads TGTGCCAGCAGTTACTCCGACGGGTACACCGGGGAGCTGTTTTTT. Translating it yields CASSYSDGYTGELFF.

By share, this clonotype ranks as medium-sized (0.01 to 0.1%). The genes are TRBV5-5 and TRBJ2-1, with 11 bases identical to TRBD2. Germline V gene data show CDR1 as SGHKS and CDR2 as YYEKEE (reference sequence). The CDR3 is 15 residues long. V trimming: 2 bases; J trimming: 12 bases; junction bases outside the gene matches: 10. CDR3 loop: CASSLVIAGGQLQFF. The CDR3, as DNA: TGTGCCAGCAGCTTAGTAATAGCGGGGGGGCAATTGCAGTTCTTC.

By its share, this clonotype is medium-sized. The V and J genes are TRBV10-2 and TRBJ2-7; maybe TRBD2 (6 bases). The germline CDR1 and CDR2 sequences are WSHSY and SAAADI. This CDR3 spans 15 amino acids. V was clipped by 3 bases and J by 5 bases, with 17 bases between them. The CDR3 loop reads CASSEKDYWGDEQYF. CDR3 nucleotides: TGCGCCAGCAGTGAAAAGGACTATTGGGGGGACGAGCAGTACTTC.

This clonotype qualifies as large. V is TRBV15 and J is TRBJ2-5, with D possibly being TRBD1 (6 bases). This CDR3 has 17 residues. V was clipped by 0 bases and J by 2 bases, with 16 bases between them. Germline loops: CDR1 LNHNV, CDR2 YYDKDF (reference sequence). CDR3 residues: CATSRDLPTGRQETQYF. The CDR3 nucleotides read TGTGCCACCAGCAGAGATCTCCCGACAGGACGACAAGAGACCCAGTACTTC.